This T cell receptor beta chain derives from a study of beta chain features in type 1 diabetes. Broader study findings: When Type 1 diabetes patients were examined, their TCRB CDR3s proved moderately but significantly shorter in all four CD4+ subsets.

Reverse transcription of all isolated RNA meant that expressed TCRB transcripts were sequenced. TCRdb's copy holds only in-frame clones and misses some; the assay was immunoSEQ multiplex PCR. The repertoire consists of under 350,000 clones, with approximately 25% occurring once and the leading ten covering more than 0.009%. Regarding this clone: Its antigen is currently unknown.

Germline assignment: CDR1 MNHEY and CDR2 SMNVEV (reference sequence). The CDR3 is 15 residues long. Trimming cost V 5 bases and J 4 bases, with 15 bases left between them. The chain combines TRBV27 with TRBJ2-1; D possibly corresponds to TRBD2 (6 bases). The clonotype was recovered from a woman between 25 and 40 years old with type 1 diabetes. The sample comprised naive CD4+ T cells from blood. The CDR3 here is CASSVRDWGYNEQFF. CDR3 nucleotide sequence: TGTGCCAGCAGTGTCCGGGACTGGGGTTACAATGAGCAGTTCTTC.